What follows describes a single TCR beta chain. The sample originates from a study of blood T cell repertoires in COVID-19. Background on the study: Sample material is recorded as cDNA or gDNA derived from T cells, B-cell-depleted T cells, or PBMCs.

Per germline, CDR1 MDHEN and CDR2 SYDVKM. V was pared by 3 bases and J by 7 bases, with 16 bases between. This CDR3 spans 15 amino acids. Using immunoSEQ multiplex PCR, the repertoire was profiled, and TCRdb retains in-frame clones only, with some absent. This sample has about 230,000 clones, with 80% to 90% found just once. Input material: peripheral blood. V is TRBV28 and J is TRBJ2-1; tentative D call: TRBD1 (5 bases). The sequence was collected from an elderly man with acute or convalescent COVID-19. The CDR3 DNA follows: TGTGCCAGCAGTTTTGGTCCTGGACGGACAAATGAGCAGTTCTTC. It is translated as CASSFGPGRTNEQFF.